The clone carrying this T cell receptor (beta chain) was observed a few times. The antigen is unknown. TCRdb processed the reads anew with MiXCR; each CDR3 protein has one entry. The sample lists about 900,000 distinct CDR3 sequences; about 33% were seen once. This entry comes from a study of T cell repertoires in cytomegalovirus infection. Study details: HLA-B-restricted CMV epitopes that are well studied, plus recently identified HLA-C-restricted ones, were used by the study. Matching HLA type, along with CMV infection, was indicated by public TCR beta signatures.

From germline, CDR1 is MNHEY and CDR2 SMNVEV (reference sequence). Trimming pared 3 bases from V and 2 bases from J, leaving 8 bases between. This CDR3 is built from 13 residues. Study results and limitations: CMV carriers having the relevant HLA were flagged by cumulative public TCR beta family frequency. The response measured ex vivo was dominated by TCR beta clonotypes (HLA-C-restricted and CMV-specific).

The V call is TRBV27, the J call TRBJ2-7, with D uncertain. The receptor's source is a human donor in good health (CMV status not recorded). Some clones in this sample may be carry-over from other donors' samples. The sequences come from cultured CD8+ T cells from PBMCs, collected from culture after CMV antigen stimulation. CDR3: CASSFRTTYEQYF. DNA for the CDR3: TGTGCCAGCAGTTTTCGAACTACCTACGAGCAGTACTTC.